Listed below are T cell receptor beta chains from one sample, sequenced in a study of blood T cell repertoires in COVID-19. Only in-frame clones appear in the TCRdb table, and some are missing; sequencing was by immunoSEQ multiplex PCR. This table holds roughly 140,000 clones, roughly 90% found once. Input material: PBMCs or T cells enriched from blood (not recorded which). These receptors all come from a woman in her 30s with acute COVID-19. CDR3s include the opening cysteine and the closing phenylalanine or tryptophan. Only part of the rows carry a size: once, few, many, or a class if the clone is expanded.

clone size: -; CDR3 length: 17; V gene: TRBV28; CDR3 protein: CASYDSGAGYGDTEAFF
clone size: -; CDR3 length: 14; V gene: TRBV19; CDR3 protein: CASRSPTSTDTQYF
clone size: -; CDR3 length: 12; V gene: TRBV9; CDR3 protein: CASSAGGREAFF
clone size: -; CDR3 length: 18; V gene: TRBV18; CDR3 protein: CASSHSRDRGDSGNTIYF
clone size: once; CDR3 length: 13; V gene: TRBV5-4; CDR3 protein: CASSSVPQETQYF
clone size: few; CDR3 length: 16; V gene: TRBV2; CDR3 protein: CASSTGQGAGSYEQYF
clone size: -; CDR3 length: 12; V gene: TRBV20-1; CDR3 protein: CSANDRSYEQYF
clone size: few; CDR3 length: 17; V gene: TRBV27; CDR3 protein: CASSGSSGRLSYNEQFF
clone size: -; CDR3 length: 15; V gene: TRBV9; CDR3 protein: CASRRLPPENYGYTF
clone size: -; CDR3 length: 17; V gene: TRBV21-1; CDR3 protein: CASSKVAPWPIIYEQYF
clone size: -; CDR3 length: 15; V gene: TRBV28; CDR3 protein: CASTQLPAGSYEQYF
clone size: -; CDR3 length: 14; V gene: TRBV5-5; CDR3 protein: CASTPMDRNYGYTF
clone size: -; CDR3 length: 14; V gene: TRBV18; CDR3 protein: CASSPGGQTYEQYF
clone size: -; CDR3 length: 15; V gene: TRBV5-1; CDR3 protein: CASSLTQGVRETQYF
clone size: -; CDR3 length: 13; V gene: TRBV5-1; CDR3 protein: CASSLGQYTEAFF
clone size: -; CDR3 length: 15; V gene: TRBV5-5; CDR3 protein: CASSLGGPGANVLTF
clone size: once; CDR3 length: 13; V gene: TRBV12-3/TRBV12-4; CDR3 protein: CASSLQVGNTIYF
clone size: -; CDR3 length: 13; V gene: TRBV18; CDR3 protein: CASSPGAANEQFF
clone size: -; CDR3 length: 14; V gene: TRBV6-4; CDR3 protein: CASSDGRGGQPQHF
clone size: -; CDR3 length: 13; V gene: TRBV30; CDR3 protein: CAWGPGPNSPLHF
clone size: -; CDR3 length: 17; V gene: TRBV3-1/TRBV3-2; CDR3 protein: CASSQTLNRGPDYGYTF
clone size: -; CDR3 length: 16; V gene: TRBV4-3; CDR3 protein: CASSHPGGTSPGELFF
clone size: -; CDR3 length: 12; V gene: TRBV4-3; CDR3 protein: CASSQDLDTQYF
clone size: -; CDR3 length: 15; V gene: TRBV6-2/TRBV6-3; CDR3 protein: CASSDLAGGPHEQYF
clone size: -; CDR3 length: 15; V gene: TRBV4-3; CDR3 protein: CASSQDNRVATEAFF
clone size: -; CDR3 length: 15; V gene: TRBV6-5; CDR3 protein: CASSYSGRVDTEAFF
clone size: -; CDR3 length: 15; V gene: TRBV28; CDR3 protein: CASREQGSGANVLTF
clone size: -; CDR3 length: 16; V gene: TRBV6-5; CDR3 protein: CASSYSAGGSRYGYTF
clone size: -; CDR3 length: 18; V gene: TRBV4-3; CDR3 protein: CASSQGLAGGGWAGELFF
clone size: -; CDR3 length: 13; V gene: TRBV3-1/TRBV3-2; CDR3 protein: CASTGSILNEQFF
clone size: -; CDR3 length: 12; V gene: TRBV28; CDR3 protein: CASSLTGDEAFF
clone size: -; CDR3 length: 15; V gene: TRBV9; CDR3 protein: CASSTDPTGDQPQHF
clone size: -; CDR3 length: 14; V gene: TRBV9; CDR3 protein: CASSVGGGRNEQYF
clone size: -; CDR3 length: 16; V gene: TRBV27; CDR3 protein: CASSSSGGEVLDEQYF
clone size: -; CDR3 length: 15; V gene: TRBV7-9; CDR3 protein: CASSSSGRLGETQYF
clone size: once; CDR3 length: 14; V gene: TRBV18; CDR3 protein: CASSKDNSIYEQYF
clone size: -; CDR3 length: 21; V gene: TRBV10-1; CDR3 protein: CASSESRLEGGTSAFQETQYF
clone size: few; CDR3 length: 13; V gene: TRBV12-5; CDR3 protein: CASGLGTGNEQFF
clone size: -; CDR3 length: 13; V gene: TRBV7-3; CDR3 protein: CASRSREANIQYF
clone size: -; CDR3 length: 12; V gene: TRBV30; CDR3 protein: CAWSLTPDEQYF
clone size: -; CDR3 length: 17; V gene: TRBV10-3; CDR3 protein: CAISESIGTGDNQPQHF
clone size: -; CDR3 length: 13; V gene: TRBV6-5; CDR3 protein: CASRQPPAYEQYF
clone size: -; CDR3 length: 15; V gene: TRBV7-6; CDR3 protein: CASSFGVGEGYEQYF
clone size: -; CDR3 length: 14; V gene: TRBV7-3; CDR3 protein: CASSLGLQTDTQYF
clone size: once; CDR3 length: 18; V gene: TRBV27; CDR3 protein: CDPPTTGGAESDPGELFF
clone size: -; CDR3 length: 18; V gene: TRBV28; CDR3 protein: CASSPNPHIGGAHYGYTF
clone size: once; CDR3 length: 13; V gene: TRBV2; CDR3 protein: CASSGQGNQPQHF
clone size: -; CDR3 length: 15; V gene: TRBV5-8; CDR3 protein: CASSKNGLSTDTQYF
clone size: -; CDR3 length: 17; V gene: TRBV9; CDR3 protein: CASSPHLGAGGSNEQFF
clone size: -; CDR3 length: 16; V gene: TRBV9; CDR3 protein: CASSKGQGGSYNEQFF
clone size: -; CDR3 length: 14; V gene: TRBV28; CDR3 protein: CASSTNRGGNTIYF
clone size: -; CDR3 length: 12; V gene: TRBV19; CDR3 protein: CASSTSGRWQFF
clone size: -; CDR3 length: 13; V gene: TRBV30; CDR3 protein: CAWRGSGDQPQHF
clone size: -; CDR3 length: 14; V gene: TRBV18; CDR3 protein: CASSQDISGNTIYF
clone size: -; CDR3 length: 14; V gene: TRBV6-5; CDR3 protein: CASRPGSANFEAFF
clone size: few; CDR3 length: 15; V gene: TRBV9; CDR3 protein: CASSPLRDSGNTIYF
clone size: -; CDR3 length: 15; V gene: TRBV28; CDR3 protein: CASNLGTGGSYEQYF
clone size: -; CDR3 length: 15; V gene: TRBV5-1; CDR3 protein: CASSFSSANYNEQFF
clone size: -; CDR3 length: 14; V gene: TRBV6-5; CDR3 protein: CASSYSESNQPQHF